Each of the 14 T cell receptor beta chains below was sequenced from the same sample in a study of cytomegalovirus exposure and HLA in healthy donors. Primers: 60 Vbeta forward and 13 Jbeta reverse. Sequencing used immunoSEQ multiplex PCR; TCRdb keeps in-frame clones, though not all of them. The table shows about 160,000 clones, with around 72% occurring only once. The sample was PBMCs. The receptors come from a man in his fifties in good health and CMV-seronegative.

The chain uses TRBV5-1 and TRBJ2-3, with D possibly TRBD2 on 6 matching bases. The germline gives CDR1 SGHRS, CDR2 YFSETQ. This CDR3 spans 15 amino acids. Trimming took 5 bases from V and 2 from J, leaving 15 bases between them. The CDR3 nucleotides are TGCGCCAGCAGTCCGGGCGGCGGGGTCACAGATACGCAGTATTTT. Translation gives CASSPGGGVTDTQYF. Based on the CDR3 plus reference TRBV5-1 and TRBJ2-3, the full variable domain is KAGVTQTPRYLIKTRGQQVTLSCSPISGHRSVSWYQQTPGQGLQFLFEYFSETQRNKGNFPGRFSGRQFSNSRSEMNVSTLELGDSALYLCASSPGGGVTDTQYFGPGTRLTVL.

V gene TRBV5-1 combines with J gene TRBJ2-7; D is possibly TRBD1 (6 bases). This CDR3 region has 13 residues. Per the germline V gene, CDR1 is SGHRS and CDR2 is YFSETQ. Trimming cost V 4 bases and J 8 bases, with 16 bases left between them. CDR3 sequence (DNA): TGCGCCAGCAGCACGGAACAGGGATTCCAGCAGTACTTC. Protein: CASSTEQGFQQYF.

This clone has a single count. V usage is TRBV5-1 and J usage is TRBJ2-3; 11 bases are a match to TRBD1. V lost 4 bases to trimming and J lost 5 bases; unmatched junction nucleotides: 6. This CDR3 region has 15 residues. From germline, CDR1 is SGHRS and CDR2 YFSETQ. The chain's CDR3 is CASSPGQGARDTQYF. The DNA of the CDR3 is TGCGCCAGCAGCCCCGGACAGGGGGCAAGAGATACGCAGTATTTT.

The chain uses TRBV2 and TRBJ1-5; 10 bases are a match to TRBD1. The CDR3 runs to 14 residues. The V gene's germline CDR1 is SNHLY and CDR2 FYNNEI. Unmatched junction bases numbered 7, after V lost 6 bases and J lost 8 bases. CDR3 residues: CASSLDRGHKPQHF. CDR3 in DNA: TGTGCCAGCAGCCTAGACAGGGGGCACAAGCCCCAGCATTTT.

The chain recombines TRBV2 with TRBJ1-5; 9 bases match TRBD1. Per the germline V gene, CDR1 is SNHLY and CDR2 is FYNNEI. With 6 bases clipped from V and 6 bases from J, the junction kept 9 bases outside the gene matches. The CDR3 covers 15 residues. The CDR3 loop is CASRQQGAVGQPQHF. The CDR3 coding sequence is TGTGCCAGCAGGCAACAGGGGGCGGTGGGTCAGCCCCAGCATTTT.

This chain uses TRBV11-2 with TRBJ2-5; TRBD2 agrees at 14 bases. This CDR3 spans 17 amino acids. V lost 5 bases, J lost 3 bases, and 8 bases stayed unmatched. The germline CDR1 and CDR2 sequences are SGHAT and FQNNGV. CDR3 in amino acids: CASSLSPTSGGEETQYF. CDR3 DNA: TGTGCCAGCAGCCTTTCTCCGACTAGCGGGGGGGAAGAGACCCAGTACTTC. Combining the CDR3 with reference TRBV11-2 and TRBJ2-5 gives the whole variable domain EAGVAQSPRYKIIEKRQSVAFWCNPISGHATLYWYQQILGQGPKLLIQFQNNGVVDDSQLPKDRFSAERLKGVDSTLKIQPAKLEDSAVYLCASSLSPTSGGEETQYFGPGTRLLVL.

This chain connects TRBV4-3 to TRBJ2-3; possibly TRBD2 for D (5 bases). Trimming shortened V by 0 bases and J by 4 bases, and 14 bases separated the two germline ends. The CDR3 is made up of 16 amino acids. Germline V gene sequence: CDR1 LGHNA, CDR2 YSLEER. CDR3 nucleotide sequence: TGCGCCAGCAGCCAAGATCGGGTAGCGCGGGCAGATACGCAGTATTTT. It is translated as CASSQDRVARADTQYF.

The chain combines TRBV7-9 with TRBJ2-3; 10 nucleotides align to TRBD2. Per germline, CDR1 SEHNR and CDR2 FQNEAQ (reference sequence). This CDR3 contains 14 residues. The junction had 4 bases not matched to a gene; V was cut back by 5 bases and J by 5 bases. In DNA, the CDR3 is TGTGCCAGCAGCGTTAGCGGGGGGATAGATACGCAGTATTTT. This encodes CASSVSGGIDTQYF. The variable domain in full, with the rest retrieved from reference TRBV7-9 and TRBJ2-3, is DTGVSQNPRHKITKRGQNVTFRCDPISEHNRLYWYRQTLGQGPEFLTYFQNEAQLEKSRLLSDRFSAERPKGSFSTLEIQRTEQGDSAMYLCASSVSGGIDTQYFGPGTRLTVL.

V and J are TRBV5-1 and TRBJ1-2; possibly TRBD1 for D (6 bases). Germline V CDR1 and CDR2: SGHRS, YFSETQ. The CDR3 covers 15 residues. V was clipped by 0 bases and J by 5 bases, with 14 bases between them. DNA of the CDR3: TGCGCCAGCAGCTTGGACGGGGGGCAGGGGTATGGCTACACCTTC. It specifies CASSLDGGQGYGYTF.

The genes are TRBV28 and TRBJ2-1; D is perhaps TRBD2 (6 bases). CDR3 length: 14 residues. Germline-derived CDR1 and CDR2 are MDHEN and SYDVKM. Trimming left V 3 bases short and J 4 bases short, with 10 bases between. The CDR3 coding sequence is TGTGCCAGCAGTTTCTGGAGCGGGTACAATGAGCAGTTCTTC. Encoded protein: CASSFWSGYNEQFF. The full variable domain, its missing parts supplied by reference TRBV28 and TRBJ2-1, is DVKVTQSSRYLVKRTGEKVFLECVQDMDHENMFWYRQDPGLGLRLIYFSYDVKMKEKGDIPEGYSVSREKKERFSLILESASTNQTSMYLCASSFWSGYNEQFFGPGTRLTVL.

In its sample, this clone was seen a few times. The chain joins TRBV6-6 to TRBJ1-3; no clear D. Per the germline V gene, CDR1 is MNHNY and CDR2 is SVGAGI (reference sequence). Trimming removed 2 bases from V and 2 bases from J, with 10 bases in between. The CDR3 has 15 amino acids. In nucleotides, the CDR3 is TGTGCCAGCAGTTACGAGGGAGAGGCTGGAAACACCATATATTTT. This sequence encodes CASSYEGEAGNTIYF.

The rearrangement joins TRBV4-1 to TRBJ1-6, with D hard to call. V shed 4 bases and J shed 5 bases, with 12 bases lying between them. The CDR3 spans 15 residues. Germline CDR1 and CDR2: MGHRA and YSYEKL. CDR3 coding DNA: TGCGCCAGCAGCCTTTCCTGGGAGGATAATTCACCCCTCCACTTT. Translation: CASSLSWEDNSPLHF.

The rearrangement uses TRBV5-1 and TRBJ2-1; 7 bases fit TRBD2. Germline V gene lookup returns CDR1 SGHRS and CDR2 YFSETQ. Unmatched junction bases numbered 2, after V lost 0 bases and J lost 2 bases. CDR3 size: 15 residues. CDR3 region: CASSLEGRAYNEQFF. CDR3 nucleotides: TGCGCCAGCAGCTTGGAAGGGAGGGCCTACAATGAGCAGTTCTTC. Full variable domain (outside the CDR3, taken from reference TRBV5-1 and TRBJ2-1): KAGVTQTPRYLIKTRGQQVTLSCSPISGHRSVSWYQQTPGQGLQFLFEYFSETQRNKGNFPGRFSGRQFSNSRSEMNVSTLELGDSALYLCASSLEGRAYNEQFFGPGTRLTVL.

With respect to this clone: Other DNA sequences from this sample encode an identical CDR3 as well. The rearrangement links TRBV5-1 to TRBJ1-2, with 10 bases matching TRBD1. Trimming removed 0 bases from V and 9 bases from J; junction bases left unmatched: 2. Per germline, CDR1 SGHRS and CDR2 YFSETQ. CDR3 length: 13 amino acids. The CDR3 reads CASSLGDRGRYTF. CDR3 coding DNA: TGCGCCAGCAGCTTGGGGGACAGGGGACGCTACACCTTC.